A selection of T cell receptor beta chains follows, all from one sample in a study of Ad26.COV2.S vaccination and SARS-CoV-2 variants. The protocol was immunoSEQ multiplex PCR, while the TCRdb copy is restricted to in-frame clones and leaves out a portion. Of around 400,000 clones listed, 89% are singletons. Sequences were derived from peripheral blood, sampled in a trial of Ad26.COV2.S vaccine versus placebo. These receptors were collected from a person aged 18-60 years who received the Ad26.COV2.S COVID-19 vaccine or a placebo. The CDR3 runs from the conserved cysteine through the conserved F or W. A D gene is named only where the DNA matches it firmly. The size of a clone is reported for some rows only, either as once, few or many, or as a class for expanded clones.

abundance: -; d_gene: -; j_gene: TRBJ1-5; v_gene: TRBV6-5; CDR3aa: CASSPGTPSGQPQHF; CDR3nt: TGTGCCAGCAGCCCCGGGACCCCATCGGGCCAGCCCCAGCATTTT
abundance: -; d_gene: -; j_gene: TRBJ2-1; v_gene: TRBV3-1/TRBV3-2; CDR3aa: CASSQELGGLANEQFF; CDR3nt: TGTGCCAGCAGCCAAGAACTAGGGGGGCTAGCCAATGAGCAGTTCTTC
abundance: -; d_gene: TRBD1; j_gene: TRBJ1-3; v_gene: TRBV28; CDR3aa: CASSPQGAYGNTIYF; CDR3nt: TGTGCCAGCAGTCCACAGGGGGCGTATGGAAACACCATATATTTT
abundance: -; d_gene: TRBD2; j_gene: TRBJ2-7; v_gene: TRBV9; CDR3aa: CASSEAGGYYEQYF; CDR3nt: TGTGCCAGCAGCGAGGCGGGAGGATACTACGAGCAGTACTTC
abundance: -; d_gene: -; j_gene: TRBJ1-4; v_gene: TRBV19; CDR3aa: CASIETGREKLFF; CDR3nt: TGTGCCAGTATAGAGACAGGCCGAGAAAAACTGTTTTTT
abundance: -; d_gene: -; j_gene: TRBJ1-3; v_gene: TRBV3-1/TRBV3-2; CDR3aa: CASSQGTGFSGNTIYF; CDR3nt: TGTGCCAGCAGCCAAGGAACGGGCTTCTCTGGAAACACCATATATTTT
abundance: -; d_gene: -; j_gene: TRBJ1-1; v_gene: TRBV5-1; CDR3aa: CASSLARGRDTEAFF; CDR3nt: TGCGCCAGCAGCTTGGCCCGAGGGAGAGACACTGAAGCTTTCTTT
abundance: few; d_gene: -; j_gene: TRBJ2-7; v_gene: TRBV11-3; CDR3aa: CASSLVGTESYEQYF; CDR3nt: TGTGCCAGCAGCTTAGTAGGGACGGAGTCCTACGAGCAGTACTTC
abundance: -; d_gene: TRBD1; j_gene: TRBJ2-1; v_gene: TRBV24-1; CDR3aa: CATQGAWNNEQFF; CDR3nt: TGTGCCACGCAGGGGGCATGGAACAATGAGCAGTTCTTC
abundance: -; d_gene: TRBD1; j_gene: TRBJ2-2; v_gene: TRBV10-3; CDR3aa: CAITRDSFSGELFF; CDR3nt: TGTGCCATCACCAGGGACAGCTTCTCCGGGGAGCTGTTTTTT
abundance: -; d_gene: -; j_gene: TRBJ1-1; v_gene: TRBV19; CDR3aa: CASSMIIGGVGYTEAFF; CDR3nt: TGTGCCAGTAGTATGATAATTGGGGGGGTAGGGTACACTGAAGCTTTCTTT
abundance: -; d_gene: TRBD2; j_gene: TRBJ2-1; v_gene: TRBV5-4; CDR3aa: CASSLLGRTFSYNEQFF; CDR3nt: TGTGCCAGCAGCTTGCTCGGGAGGACTTTCTCCTACAATGAGCAGTTCTTC
abundance: -; d_gene: -; j_gene: TRBJ2-2; v_gene: TRBV6-4; CDR3aa: CASSDSGVGELFF; CDR3nt: TGTGCCAGCAGTGACTCAGGTGTCGGGGAGCTGTTTTTT
abundance: -; d_gene: -; j_gene: TRBJ2-7; v_gene: TRBV27; CDR3aa: CASISEQYF; CDR3nt: TGTGCCAGCATCTCCGAGCAGTACTTC
abundance: -; d_gene: TRBD1; j_gene: TRBJ2-2; v_gene: TRBV5-1; CDR3aa: CASSRGQSTGELFF; CDR3nt: TGCGCCAGCAGCAGGGGACAGTCCACCGGGGAGCTGTTTTTT
abundance: -; d_gene: -; j_gene: TRBJ2-3; v_gene: TRBV15; CDR3aa: CATSILADTDTQYF; CDR3nt: TGTGCCACCAGCATATTAGCGGACACAGATACGCAGTATTTT
abundance: once; d_gene: -; j_gene: TRBJ2-3; v_gene: TRBV9; CDR3aa: CATSLGGSGDTQYF; CDR3nt: TGTGCCACCTCCTTAGGCGGCTCCGGGGATACGCAGTATTTT
abundance: -; d_gene: -; j_gene: TRBJ2-1; v_gene: TRBV7-3; CDR3aa: CASSLDSPSYNEQFF; CDR3nt: TGTGCCAGCAGCTTAGACAGCCCCTCCTACAATGAGCAGTTCTTC
abundance: -; d_gene: -; j_gene: TRBJ2-1; v_gene: TRBV6-5; CDR3aa: CASSYGAAYRDEQFF; CDR3nt: TGTGCCAGCAGTTACGGGGCGGCTTATAGAGATGAGCAGTTCTTC
abundance: once; d_gene: -; j_gene: TRBJ2-7; v_gene: TRBV25-1; CDR3aa: CASSAQPGQEDAEQYF; CDR3nt: TGTGCCAGCAGTGCCCAACCGGGACAAGAGGATGCCGAGCAGTACTTC
abundance: -; d_gene: -; j_gene: TRBJ1-1; v_gene: TRBV7-2; CDR3aa: CASSLRLLNTEAFF; CDR3nt: TGTGCCAGCAGCTTAAGACTGTTGAACACTGAAGCTTTCTTT
abundance: -; d_gene: -; j_gene: TRBJ1-2; v_gene: TRBV30; CDR3aa: CAWSLSDPYGYTF; CDR3nt: TGTGCCTGGAGTCTGTCGGACCCCTATGGCTACACCTTC
abundance: -; d_gene: -; j_gene: TRBJ2-1; v_gene: TRBV7-2; CDR3aa: CASSTTIYNEQFF; CDR3nt: TGTGCCAGCAGCACAACTATCTACAATGAGCAGTTCTTC
abundance: -; d_gene: TRBD2; j_gene: TRBJ2-1; v_gene: TRBV7-2; CDR3aa: CASSLLAGGLHGEQFF; CDR3nt: TGTGCCAGCAGCTTACTAGCGGGAGGGTTGCACGGTGAGCAGTTCTTC
abundance: -; d_gene: -; j_gene: TRBJ2-5; v_gene: TRBV5-6; CDR3aa: CASSGWGRETQYF; CDR3nt: TGTGCCAGCAGCGGTTGGGGCCGGGAGACCCAGTACTTC
abundance: -; d_gene: -; j_gene: TRBJ2-4; v_gene: TRBV2; CDR3aa: CASREGVLAKNIQYF; CDR3nt: TGTGCCAGCAGAGAAGGTGTTTTAGCCAAAAACATTCAGTACTTC
abundance: -; d_gene: -; j_gene: TRBJ1-5; v_gene: TRBV5-6; CDR3aa: CASSLPYSNQPQHF; CDR3nt: TGTGCCAGCAGCTTACCCTATAGCAATCAGCCCCAGCATTTT
abundance: -; d_gene: -; j_gene: TRBJ2-7; v_gene: TRBV11-2; CDR3aa: CASNPGSGYAYEQYF; CDR3nt: TGTGCCAGCAACCCCGGGAGCGGCTACGCCTACGAGCAGTACTTC
abundance: -; d_gene: TRBD1; j_gene: TRBJ2-1; v_gene: TRBV11-3; CDR3aa: CASSLEIGTGVNEQFF; CDR3nt: TGTGCCAGCAGCTTAGAGATAGGGACAGGAGTCAATGAGCAGTTCTTC
abundance: -; d_gene: TRBD1; j_gene: TRBJ1-2; v_gene: TRBV28; CDR3aa: CASTTDRVYGYTF; CDR3nt: TGTGCCAGCACCACGGACAGGGTCTATGGCTACACCTTC
abundance: -; d_gene: -; j_gene: TRBJ2-1; v_gene: TRBV6-1; CDR3aa: CASSEGGRSYNEQFF; CDR3nt: TGTGCCAGCAGTGAGGGGGGCCGCTCCTACAATGAGCAGTTCTTC
abundance: -; d_gene: TRBD2; j_gene: TRBJ2-7; v_gene: TRBV6-5; CDR3aa: CASSYSGTKWNEQYF; CDR3nt: TGTGCCAGCAGTTACTCGGGGACTAAATGGAACGAGCAGTACTTC
abundance: -; d_gene: TRBD1; j_gene: TRBJ2-7; v_gene: TRBV5-1; CDR3aa: CASSSTGTGGDEQYF; CDR3nt: TGCGCCAGCAGCTCGACCGGGACAGGGGGCGACGAGCAGTACTTC
abundance: -; d_gene: -; j_gene: TRBJ1-2; v_gene: TRBV28; CDR3aa: CANQPNGNYGYTF; CDR3nt: TGTGCCAACCAGCCCAACGGCAACTATGGCTACACCTTC
abundance: -; d_gene: TRBD2; j_gene: TRBJ2-5; v_gene: TRBV29-1; CDR3aa: CSGGTSPLETQYF; CDR3nt: TGCAGCGGGGGGACTAGCCCCCTAGAGACCCAGTACTTC
abundance: -; d_gene: TRBD2; j_gene: TRBJ2-3; v_gene: TRBV6-4; CDR3aa: CASSGEGHDTQYF; CDR3nt: TGTGCCAGCAGTGGGGAGGGCCACGATACGCAGTATTTT
abundance: -; d_gene: -; j_gene: TRBJ1-2; v_gene: TRBV5-4; CDR3aa: CASRRAGREEYGYTF; CDR3nt: TGTGCCAGCAGGCGGGCAGGCAGGGAGGAATATGGCTACACCTTC
abundance: -; d_gene: -; j_gene: TRBJ1-6; v_gene: TRBV19; CDR3aa: CASRRLPNSPLHF; CDR3nt: TGTGCCAGTAGGAGGCTGCCTAATTCACCCCTCCACTTT
abundance: once; d_gene: TRBD1; j_gene: TRBJ1-1; v_gene: TRBV30; CDR3aa: CAWTRGLTTEAFF; CDR3nt: TGTGCCTGGACTAGGGGGCTTACCACTGAAGCTTTCTTT
abundance: few; d_gene: -; j_gene: TRBJ2-2; v_gene: TRBV27; CDR3aa: CASIGLLSNTGELFF; CDR3nt: TGTGCCAGCATCGGACTGCTTTCGAACACCGGGGAGCTGTTTTTT
abundance: -; d_gene: -; j_gene: TRBJ2-2; v_gene: TRBV19; CDR3aa: CASSPYPGGELFF; CDR3nt: TGTGCCAGTAGTCCCTACCCCGGGGGGGAGCTGTTTTTT
abundance: -; d_gene: TRBD1; j_gene: TRBJ1-6; v_gene: TRBV7-2; CDR3aa: CASSLTGFYNSPLHF; CDR3nt: TGTGCCAGCAGCTTGACAGGGTTTTATAATTCACCCCTCCACTTT
abundance: -; d_gene: TRBD2; j_gene: TRBJ2-7; v_gene: TRBV11-2; CDR3aa: CASSLVRGLSYEQYF; CDR3nt: TGTGCCAGCAGCTTAGTTAGGGGACTAAGCTACGAGCAGTACTTC
abundance: once; d_gene: TRBD1; j_gene: TRBJ2-7; v_gene: TRBV6-2/TRBV6-3; CDR3aa: CASSYTTGPYEQYF; CDR3nt: TGTGCCAGCAGTTACACGACAGGGCCCTACGAGCAGTACTTC
abundance: -; d_gene: -; j_gene: TRBJ2-1; v_gene: TRBV10-3; CDR3aa: CAISEFLREHSYNEQFF; CDR3nt: TGTGCCATCAGTGAGTTTCTACGGGAACACTCCTACAATGAGCAGTTCTTC
abundance: -; d_gene: -; j_gene: TRBJ1-5; v_gene: TRBV28; CDR3aa: CASSLMGNSNQPQHF; CDR3nt: TGTGCCAGCAGTTTAATGGGTAACAGCAATCAGCCCCAGCATTTT
abundance: few; d_gene: -; j_gene: TRBJ2-7; v_gene: TRBV20-1; CDR3aa: CSASRAKGLSEQYF; CDR3nt: TGCAGTGCTAGTCGGGCCAAAGGCCTCTCCGAGCAGTACTTC
abundance: -; d_gene: TRBD1; j_gene: TRBJ2-7; v_gene: TRBV12-3/TRBV12-4; CDR3aa: CASNKDRGNEQYF; CDR3nt: TGTGCCAGCAACAAAGACAGGGGAAACGAGCAGTACTTC
abundance: -; d_gene: -; j_gene: TRBJ1-1; v_gene: TRBV10-3; CDR3aa: CAISESKTTIAFF; CDR3nt: TGTGCCATCAGTGAGTCGAAGACAACCATAGCTTTCTTT